The TCR beta chain described here comes from a study of cytomegalovirus exposure and HLA in healthy donors. The CDR3 runs to 14 residues. Trimming cost V 8 bases and J 2 bases, with 13 bases left between them. The V gene's germline CDR1 is MNHNS and CDR2 SASEGT. Whole-study results and caveats: The authors listed roughly 150 TCR beta chains as cytomegalovirus-associated. TCR clusters originating in the first cohort tended to co-occur in the 110 or so validation repertoires, according to a later analysis. Diagnosis of cytomegalovirus status made by the classifier reportedly showed high specificity and sensitivity.

Profiling relied on immunoSEQ multiplex PCR, and the TCRdb table lists in-frame clones only, not all of them. This table has under 75,000 clones, 95% to 97% appearing once. Remarks on this clone: Its target is unknown.

This chain joins TRBV6-1 and TRBJ1-5; weak D call: TRBD1 (6 bases). The sample taken for sequencing was PBMCs. This receptor was taken from a young woman in good health and CMV-seronegative. The CDR3 loop reads CASAGDPGNQPQHF. In DNA form, the CDR3 reads TGTGCCAGCGCAGGGGACCCCGGCAATCAGCCCCAGCATTTT.